The 15 T cell receptor beta chains listed next were all sequenced from one sample in a study of T cells in Graves' hyperthyroidism and ophthalmopathy. Researchers amplified the TCR beta CDR3 regions from RNA transcripts. TCR CDR3 regions were first amplified by RT-PCR with HTBI primers. MiXCR, applied by TCRdb to the multiplex PCR reads, yields one record per CDR3 protein. The table shows fewer than 300,000 distinct CDR3 sequences, with over 12% occurring only once. Sequencing was performed on blood. Receptor source: a woman aged 45 to 65 with Graves' hyperthyroidism that later progressed to Graves' ophthalmopathy.

This clonotype has ten or more counts. The chain has TRBV5-8 and TRBJ1-2; the D gene is possibly TRBD1 (5 bases). Germline CDR1 is SGHTS and CDR2 is YDEGEE. The CDR3 sequence is 13 residues long. V was cut by 0 bases and J by 8 bases, with 11 bases left in between. CDR3 in amino acids: CASSLVAGSGYTF. In nucleotides, the CDR3 is TGTGCCAGCAGCTTGGTAGCAGGGAGCGGCTACACCTTC.

This clonotype was counted at least ten times. DNA of the CDR3: TGTGCCAGCAGCTTTGGGGGCAATACCGTCGACATCTATGGCTACACCTTC. Translating it yields CASSFGGNTVDIYGYTF. The rearrangement uses TRBV28 and TRBJ1-2, with a possible D match to TRBD1 (6 bases). Trimming took 6 bases from V and 4 from J, leaving 24 bases between them. Looked up from germline, CDR1 is MDHEN and CDR2 is SYDVKM. The CDR3 is 17 amino acids.

Ten or more counts support this clonotype. The chain employs TRBV28 and TRBJ2-3; maybe TRBD1 (5 bases). CDR3 length: 15 residues. Deletions cut 7 bases from V and 6 bases from J, with 20 bases between. Per germline, CDR1 MDHEN and CDR2 SYDVKM. CDR3 region: CASKLPGQLVDTQYF. In nucleotides, the CDR3 is TGTGCCAGCAAGTTGCCAGGGCAGTTGGTGGATACGCAGTATTTT. Filled out from reference TRBV28 and TRBJ2-3, the complete variable domain reads DVKVTQSSRYLVKRTGEKVFLECVQDMDHENMFWYRQDPGLGLRLIYFSYDVKMKEKGDIPEGYSVSREKKERFSLILESASTNQTSMYLCASKLPGQLVDTQYFGPGTRLTVL.

This clonotype appeared many times. CDR3 nucleotide sequence: TGCGCCAGCAGCCAAAGCGGGGAGACGACGGGCGAGCAGTACTTC. Its translation is CASSQSGETTGEQYF. The gene calls are TRBV5-1 and TRBJ2-7; 7 bases are shared with TRBD2. This CDR3 has 15 amino acids. From germline, CDR1 is SGHRS and CDR2 YFSETQ. The trim removed 4 bases at V and 6 bases at J, leaving 13 bases unmatched. The variable domain in full, with the rest retrieved from reference TRBV5-1 and TRBJ2-7, is KAGVTQTPRYLIKTRGQQVTLSCSPISGHRSVSWYQQTPGQGLQFLFEYFSETQRNKGNFPGRFSGRQFSNSRSEMNVSTLELGDSALYLCASSQSGETTGEQYFGPGTRLTVT.

This clonotype has just a few counts. The chain employs TRBV20-1 and TRBJ2-7; D is undetermined. The CDR3 has 14 amino acids. In germline, CDR1 is DFQATT, CDR2 SNEGSKA (reference sequence). The V gene lost 0 bases and the J gene lost 6 bases, with 15 bases spanning the gap. CDR3 sequence: CSARDDRTSIEQYF. The DNA for the CDR3 is TGCAGTGCTAGAGACGATAGGACCTCCATCGAGCAGTACTTC.

A remark on this clonotype: A read error may account for a junction end that differs from germline. This chain connects TRBV6-1 to TRBJ2-2; 10 bases line up with TRBD2. This CDR3 comprises 16 residues. Germline values: CDR1 MNHNS, CDR2 SASEGT. CDR3 coding DNA: TGTGCCAGCAGTGACCGACTAGCGGGTGGGACCGGGGAGCTGCTTTTT. Translating it yields CASSDRLAGGTGELLF.

The chain links TRBV4-2 to TRBJ2-5; 9 bases are shared with TRBD2. This CDR3 is built from 13 residues. V lost 6 bases and J lost 5; bases outside the gene matches: 4. From germline, CDR1 is LGHNA and CDR2 YNFKEQ. CDR3 sequence (DNA): TGTGCCAGCAGACCTAGCGGGGCGGAGACCCAGTACTTC. Protein product: CASRPSGAETQYF.

The chain carries TRBV25-1 and TRBJ2-2; weak D call: TRBD2 (6 bases). V shed 3 bases and J shed 6 bases, with 17 bases lying between them. CDR3 size: 16 residues. Germline loops: CDR1 MGHDK, CDR2 SYGVNS. DNA for the CDR3: TGTGCCAGCAGTGAGGGTCAGACGGGAGCGTCCGGGGAGCTGTTTTTT. Its translation is CASSEGQTGASGELFF.

In its sample, this clonotype was seen many times. The chain uses TRBV12-3 or TRBV12-4 and TRBJ2-3, with TRBD2 matching 14 bases. V trimming: 6 bases; J trimming: 8 bases; junction bases outside the gene matches: 16. The CDR3 loop spans 18 amino acids. The CDR3 DNA is TGTGCCAGCAGCCCAGGGACTAGCGGGAGTAGTAGTTCGGTTACGCAGTATTTT. This sequence encodes CASSPGTSGSSSSVTQYF.

This clonotype was counted ten times or more. J is TRBJ2-1 and V is TRBV12-3 or TRBV12-4; no clear D gene. Trimming shortened V by 7 bases and J by 1 base, and 11 bases separated the two germline ends. The CDR3 covers 14 residues. CDR3 amino acids: CASTLRVSYNEQFF. The CDR3 DNA follows: TGTGCCAGCACCCTACGGGTATCCTACAATGAGCAGTTCTTC.

This clonotype was counted many times. The chain joins TRBV10-3 to TRBJ2-7; 7 nucleotides align to TRBD1. Losses at the gene ends were 3 bases for V and 4 bases for J; bases not matched to a gene: 6. From germline, CDR1 is ENHRY and CDR2 SYGVKD. CDR3 size: 14 residues. This CDR3 reads CAISDRQGGYEQYF. CDR3 DNA: TGTGCCATCAGTGACCGACAGGGTGGGTACGAGCAGTACTTC.

This clonotype was counted at least ten times. The chain recombines TRBV15 with TRBJ1-5; perhaps TRBD1 as D (6 bases). V lost 1 base and J lost 1, with 17 bases in between. This CDR3 region has 18 residues. Germline loops: CDR1 LNHNV, CDR2 YYDKDF (reference sequence). The CDR3 spells CATSRVPPTGYSNQPQHF. CDR3 nucleotide sequence: TGTGCCACCAGCAGAGTACCCCCTACAGGGTACAGCAATCAGCCCCAGCATTTT.

In its sample, this clonotype was seen a few times. The V gene is TRBV7-6, the J gene TRBJ2-3; 7 nucleotides line up with TRBD2. Trimming took 8 bases from V and 0 from J; bases not matched to a gene: 5. The CDR3 sequence is 14 residues long. Germline V gene sequence: CDR1 SGHVS, CDR2 FNYEAQ. The CDR3 DNA reads as TGTGCCAGCCGGGGAGGGTTTAGCACAGATACGCAGTATTTT. This codes for CASRGGFSTDTQYF.

This clonotype was recorded at least ten times. The V call is TRBV28, the J call TRBJ2-1; D is undetermined. V was pared by 6 bases and J by 0 bases, with 15 bases between. Germline V CDR1 and CDR2: MDHEN, SYDVKM. This CDR3 has 16 amino acids. The CDR3 DNA reads as TGTGCCAGCAGAACTGAAAAATTAGGCTCCTACAATGAGCAGTTCTTC. Protein sequence: CASRTEKLGSYNEQFF.

This clonotype has only a few counts. The chain uses TRBV5-1 and TRBJ2-2, with 7 bases aligning to TRBD1. Losses at the gene ends were 6 bases for V and 7 bases for J; bases not matched to a gene: 18. The germline gives CDR1 SGHRS, CDR2 YFSETQ. This CDR3 spans 17 amino acids. This CDR3 is CASTPSSGTVLIGELFF. DNA of the CDR3: TGCGCCAGCACGCCTTCATCCGGGACAGTACTCATCGGGGAGCTGTTTTTT.